This T cell receptor (beta chain) was sequenced in a study of neoadjuvant anti-PD-1 for oral cavity cancer. Background on the study: Most patients had three to four biweekly doses of 3 mg/kg nivolumab before resection. Patients without progression received a fourth nivolumab dose around day 43, then surgical resection on days 50-56.

TCRdb's table, derived via immunoSEQ multiplex PCR, lists solely in-frame clones and lacks some. The sample comprises 60,000 to 75,000 clones, 79% of which are singletons, and 2.5% to 3% rests with the top ten. This CDR3 spans 14 amino acids. Germline V lookup: CDR1 MDHEN, CDR2 SYDVKM. Deletions cut 5 bases from V and 5 bases from J, with 12 bases between. The specimen was PBMCs, collected before nivolumab (anti-PD-1) treatment. The chain combines TRBV28 with TRBJ2-2; tentatively, D is TRBD1 (5 bases). The TCR was taken from a person aged 35-79 years with oral cavity squamous cell carcinoma. CDR3 amino acids: CASSITGETGELFF. As DNA, the CDR3 is TGTGCCAGCAGTATCACAGGAGAGACCGGGGAGCTGTTTTTT.